This T cell receptor beta chain was captured by sequencing in a study of blood T cell repertoires in COVID-19. Study at large: Collection of acute and convalescent COVID-19 samples took place in the United States, Italy and Spain. PBMCs, B-cell-depleted T cells, or T cells provided the cDNA or gDNA that made up the material.

The authors' processing: For nucleated cells, counts were estimated from reference gene primer amplification. This table comes from immunoSEQ multiplex PCR, and its TCRdb copy is limited to in-frame clones, with some not included. The V and J calls and the clone size are those of that table, but D and trimming were determined from the DNA. Among roughly 200,000 clones listed, roughly 78% were seen once. This sequence was found in a man in his 70s with active or convalescent COVID-19. Material for sequencing was peripheral blood.

The DNA for the CDR3 is TGTGCCAGCAGCCTCCAAATACAGGCGAACACTGAAGCTTTCTTT. Amino acid sequence: CASSLQIQANTEAFF. The rearrangement uses TRBV7-8 and TRBJ1-1; TRBD1 might be the D (5 bases). Trimming left V 5 bases short and J 1 base short, with 14 bases between. Germline loops: CDR1 SGHVS, CDR2 FQNEAQ. CDR3 length: 15 amino acids.